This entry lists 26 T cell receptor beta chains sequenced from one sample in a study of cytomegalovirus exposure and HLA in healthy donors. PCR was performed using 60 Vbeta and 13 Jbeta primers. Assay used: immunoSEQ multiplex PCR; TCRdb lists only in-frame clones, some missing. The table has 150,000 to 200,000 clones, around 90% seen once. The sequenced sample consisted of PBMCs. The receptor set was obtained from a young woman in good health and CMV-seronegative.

In DNA form, the CDR3 reads TGTGCCAGCAGCGTTTCTAGGACAGGCCAGGGCTACACCTTC. It codes for CASSVSRTGQGYTF. The rearrangement joins TRBV11-2 to TRBJ1-2; 7 bases are shared with TRBD1. Germline CDR1 is SGHAT and CDR2 is FQNNGV. V shed 5 bases and J 8 bases; nucleotides not matched to a gene: 11. The CDR3 extends over 14 amino acids.

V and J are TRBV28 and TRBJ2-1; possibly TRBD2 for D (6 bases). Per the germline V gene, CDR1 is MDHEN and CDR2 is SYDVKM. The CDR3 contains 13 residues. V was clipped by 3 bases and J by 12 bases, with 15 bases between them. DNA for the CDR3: TGTGCCAGCAGTTTCCCTACTAGCTTGGGGCAGTTCTTC. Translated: CASSFPTSLGQFF.

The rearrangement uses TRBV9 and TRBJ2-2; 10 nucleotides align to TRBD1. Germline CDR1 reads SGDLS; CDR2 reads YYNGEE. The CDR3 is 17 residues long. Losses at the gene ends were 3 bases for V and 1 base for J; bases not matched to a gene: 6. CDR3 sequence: CASSARDRGWNTGELFF. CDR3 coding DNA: TGTGCCAGCAGCGCTCGGGACAGGGGATGGAACACCGGGGAGCTGTTTTTT.

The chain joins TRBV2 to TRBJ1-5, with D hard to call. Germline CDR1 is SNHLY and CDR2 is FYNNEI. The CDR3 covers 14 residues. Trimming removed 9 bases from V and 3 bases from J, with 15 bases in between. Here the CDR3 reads CASAPGRNNQPQHF. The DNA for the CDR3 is TGTGCCAGTGCTCCGGGTAGGAACAATCAGCCCCAGCATTTT.

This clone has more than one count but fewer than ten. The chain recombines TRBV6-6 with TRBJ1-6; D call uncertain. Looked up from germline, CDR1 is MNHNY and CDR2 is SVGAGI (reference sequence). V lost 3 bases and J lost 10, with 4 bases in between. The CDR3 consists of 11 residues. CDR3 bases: TGTGCCAGCAGTTATCGGTCACCCCTCCACTTT. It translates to CASSYRSPLHF.

The CDR3 sequence is CASRRQGLSYNEQFF. CDR3 DNA sequence: TGTGCCAGTCGACGACAGGGACTGTCCTACAATGAGCAGTTCTTC. The chain couples TRBV6-4 to TRBJ2-1, with D possibly matching TRBD1 (7 bases). CDR3 length: 15 amino acids. Trimming stripped 9 bases from V and 1 base from J, with 16 bases between. Germline CDR1 reads MRHNA; CDR2 reads SNTAGT.

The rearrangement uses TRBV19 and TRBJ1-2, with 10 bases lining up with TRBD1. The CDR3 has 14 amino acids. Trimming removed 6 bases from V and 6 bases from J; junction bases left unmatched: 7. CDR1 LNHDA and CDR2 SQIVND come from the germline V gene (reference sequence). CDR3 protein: CASRFPGTGDGYTF. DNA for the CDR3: TGTGCCAGTAGATTCCCCGGGACAGGGGATGGCTACACCTTC.

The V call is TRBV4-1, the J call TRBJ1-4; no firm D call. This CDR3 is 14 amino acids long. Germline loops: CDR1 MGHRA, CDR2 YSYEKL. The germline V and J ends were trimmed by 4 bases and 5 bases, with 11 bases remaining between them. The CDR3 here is CASSLELRNEKLFF. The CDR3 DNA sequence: TGCGCCAGCAGCCTCGAACTTAGAAATGAAAAACTGTTTTTT.

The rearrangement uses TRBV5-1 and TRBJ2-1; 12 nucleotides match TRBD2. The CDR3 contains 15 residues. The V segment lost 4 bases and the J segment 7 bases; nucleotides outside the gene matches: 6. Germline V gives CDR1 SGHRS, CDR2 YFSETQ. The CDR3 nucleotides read TGCGCCAGCAGCACAGGCACTAGCGGGGGGAATGAGCAGTTCTTC. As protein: CASSTGTSGGNEQFF.

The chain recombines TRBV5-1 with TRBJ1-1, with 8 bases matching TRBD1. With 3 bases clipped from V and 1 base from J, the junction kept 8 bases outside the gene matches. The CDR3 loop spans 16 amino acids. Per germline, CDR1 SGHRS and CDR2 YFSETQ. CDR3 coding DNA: TGCGCCAGCAGCTACGGGACAGGCCAGAGGAACACTGAAGCTTTCTTT. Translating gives CASSYGTGQRNTEAFF. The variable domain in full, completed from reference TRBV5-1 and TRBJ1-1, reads KAGVTQTPRYLIKTRGQQVTLSCSPISGHRSVSWYQQTPGQGLQFLFEYFSETQRNKGNFPGRFSGRQFSNSRSEMNVSTLELGDSALYLCASSYGTGQRNTEAFFGQGTRLTVV.

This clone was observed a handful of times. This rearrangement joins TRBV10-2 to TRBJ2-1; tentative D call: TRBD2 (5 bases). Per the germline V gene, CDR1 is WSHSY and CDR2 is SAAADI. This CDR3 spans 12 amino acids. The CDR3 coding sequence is TGCTCAACCAGAGGGTCGAGGAATGAGCAGTTCTTC. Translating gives CSTRGSRNEQFF.

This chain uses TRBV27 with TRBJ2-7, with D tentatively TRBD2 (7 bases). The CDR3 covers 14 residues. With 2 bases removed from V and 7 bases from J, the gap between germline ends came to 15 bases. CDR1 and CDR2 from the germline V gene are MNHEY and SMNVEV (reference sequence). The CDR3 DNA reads TGTGCCAGCAGTTTAACCGACAGCGGGACAGAGCAGTACTTC. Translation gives CASSLTDSGTEQYF.

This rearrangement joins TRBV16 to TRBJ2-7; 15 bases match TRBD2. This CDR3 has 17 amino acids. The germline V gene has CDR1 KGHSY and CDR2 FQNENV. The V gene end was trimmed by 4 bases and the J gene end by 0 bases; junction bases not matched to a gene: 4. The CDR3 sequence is CASSLGTSGGSSYEQYF. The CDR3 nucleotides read TGTGCCAGCAGCCTCGGGACTAGCGGGGGGAGCTCCTACGAGCAGTACTTC.

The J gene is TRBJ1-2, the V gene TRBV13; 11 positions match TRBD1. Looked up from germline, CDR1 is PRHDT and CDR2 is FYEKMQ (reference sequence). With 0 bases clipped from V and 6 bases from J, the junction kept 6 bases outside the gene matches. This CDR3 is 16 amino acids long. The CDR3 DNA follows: TGTGCCAGCAGCTTAGGGCGGACAGGGGGCCCGGATGGCTACACCTTC. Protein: CASSLGRTGGPDGYTF.

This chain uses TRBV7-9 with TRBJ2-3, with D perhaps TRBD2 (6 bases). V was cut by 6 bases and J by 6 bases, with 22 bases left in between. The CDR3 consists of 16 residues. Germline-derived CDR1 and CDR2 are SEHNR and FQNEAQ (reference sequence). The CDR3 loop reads CASRYTSRGLRDTQYF. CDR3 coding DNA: TGTGCCAGCAGGTACACTAGCCGAGGCCTTCGGGATACGCAGTATTTT.

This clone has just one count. The CDR3 DNA reads TGCGCCAGCAGCCTTAGACCCGGACTAGTCTACGAGCAGTACTTC. It is translated as CASSLRPGLVYEQYF. V usage is TRBV5-1 and J usage is TRBJ2-7; 7 bases fit TRBD2. The germline CDR1 and CDR2 sequences are SGHRS and YFSETQ. The CDR3 is 15 amino acids. With V trimmed by 4 bases and J by 3 bases, 10 bases remained unmatched. Looking up the rest from reference TRBV5-1 and TRBJ2-7 gives the full variable domain: KAGVTQTPRYLIKTRGQQVTLSCSPISGHRSVSWYQQTPGQGLQFLFEYFSETQRNKGNFPGRFSGRQFSNSRSEMNVSTLELGDSALYLCASSLRPGLVYEQYFGPGTRLTVT.

The chain's CDR3 is CASSQGAQGRQPQHF. The CDR3 DNA is TGCGCCAGCAGCCAAGGCGCACAGGGAAGGCAGCCCCAGCATTTT. The J gene is TRBJ1-5, the V gene TRBV4-3; tentative D call: TRBD1 (6 bases). V lost 1 base and J lost 7, with 14 bases in between. The CDR3 covers 15 residues. Germline values: CDR1 LGHNA, CDR2 YSLEER.

CDR3 coding DNA: TGCAGCGTTGAACGGGGAGGAGTGAACACTGAAGCTTTCTTT. Its protein is CSVERGGVNTEAFF. V is TRBV29-1 and J is TRBJ1-1; D remains unclear. Germline V gene lookup returns CDR1 SQVTM and CDR2 ANQGSEA. Trimming stripped 2 bases from V and 0 bases from J, with 10 bases between. The CDR3 runs 14 residues. Full variable domain (outside the CDR3, taken from reference TRBV29-1 and TRBJ1-1): SAVISQKPSRDICQRGTSLTIQCQVDSQVTMMFWYRQQPGQSLTLIATANQGSEATYESGFVIDKFPISRPNLTFSTLTVSNMSPEDSSIYLCSVERGGVNTEAFFGQGTRLTVV.

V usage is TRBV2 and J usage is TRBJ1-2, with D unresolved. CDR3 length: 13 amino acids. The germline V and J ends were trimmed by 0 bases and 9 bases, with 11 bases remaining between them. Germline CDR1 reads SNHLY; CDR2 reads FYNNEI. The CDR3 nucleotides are TGTGCCAGCAGTGAAGCCCGGAACAGCCGCTACACCTTC. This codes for CASSEARNSRYTF.

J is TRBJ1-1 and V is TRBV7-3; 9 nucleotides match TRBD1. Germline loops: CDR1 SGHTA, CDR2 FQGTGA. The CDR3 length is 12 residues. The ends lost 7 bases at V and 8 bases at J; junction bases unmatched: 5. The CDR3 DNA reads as TGTGCCAGCAAACAGGGGGCAGGGGAAGCTTTCTTT. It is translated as CASKQGAGEAFF. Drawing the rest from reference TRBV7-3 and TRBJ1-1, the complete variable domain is GAGVSQTPSNKVTEKGKYVELRCDPISGHTALYWYRQSLGQGPEFLIYFQGTGAADDSGLPNDRFFAVRPEGSVSTLKIQRTERGDSAVYLCASKQGAGEAFFGQGTRLTVV.

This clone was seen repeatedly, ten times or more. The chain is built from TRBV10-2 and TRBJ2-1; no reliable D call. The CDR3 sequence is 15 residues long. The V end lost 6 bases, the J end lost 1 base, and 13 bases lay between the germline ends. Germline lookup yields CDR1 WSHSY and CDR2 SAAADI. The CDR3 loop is CASSLMGLSYNEQFF. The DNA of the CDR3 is TGCGCCAGCAGCCTCATGGGCCTATCCTACAATGAGCAGTTCTTC.

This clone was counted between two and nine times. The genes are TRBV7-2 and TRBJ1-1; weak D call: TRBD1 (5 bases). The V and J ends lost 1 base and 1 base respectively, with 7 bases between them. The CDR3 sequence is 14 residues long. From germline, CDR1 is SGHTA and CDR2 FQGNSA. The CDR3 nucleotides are TGTGCCAGCAGCTTAGGAACAGGGAACACTGAAGCTTTCTTT. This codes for CASSLGTGNTEAFF.

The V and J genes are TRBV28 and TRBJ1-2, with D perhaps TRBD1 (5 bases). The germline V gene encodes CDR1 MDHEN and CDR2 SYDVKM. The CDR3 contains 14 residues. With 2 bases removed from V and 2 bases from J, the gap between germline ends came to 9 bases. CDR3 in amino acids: CASSLNGANYGYTF. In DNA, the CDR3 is TGTGCCAGCAGTTTAAATGGGGCAAACTATGGCTACACCTTC.

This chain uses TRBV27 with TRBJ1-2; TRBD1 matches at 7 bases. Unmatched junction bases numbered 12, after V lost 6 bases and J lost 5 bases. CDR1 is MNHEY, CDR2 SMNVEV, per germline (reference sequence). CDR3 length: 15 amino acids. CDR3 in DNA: TGTGCCAGCAGGACTCCCACGACAGGGAGTTATGGCTACACCTTC. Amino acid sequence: CASRTPTTGSYGYTF.

As DNA, the CDR3 is TGTGCCAGCAGTCGGACTACAGGGGGAAGTCAGCCCCAGCATTTT. This gives the protein CASSRTTGGSQPQHF. The chain employs TRBV6-6 and TRBJ1-5; 8 bases agree with TRBD1. V shed 5 bases and J 6 bases; nucleotides not matched to a gene: 9. Per germline, CDR1 MNHNY and CDR2 SVGAGI (reference sequence). The CDR3 has 15 amino acids.

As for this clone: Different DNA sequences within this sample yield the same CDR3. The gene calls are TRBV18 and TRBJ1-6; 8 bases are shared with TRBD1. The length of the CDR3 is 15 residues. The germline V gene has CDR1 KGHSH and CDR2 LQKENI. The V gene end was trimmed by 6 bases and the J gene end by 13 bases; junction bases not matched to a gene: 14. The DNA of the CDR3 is TGTGCCAGCTCGACCGAGCAGGGGGCGTCTTCCCCCCTCCACTTT. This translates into CASSTEQGASSPLHF.